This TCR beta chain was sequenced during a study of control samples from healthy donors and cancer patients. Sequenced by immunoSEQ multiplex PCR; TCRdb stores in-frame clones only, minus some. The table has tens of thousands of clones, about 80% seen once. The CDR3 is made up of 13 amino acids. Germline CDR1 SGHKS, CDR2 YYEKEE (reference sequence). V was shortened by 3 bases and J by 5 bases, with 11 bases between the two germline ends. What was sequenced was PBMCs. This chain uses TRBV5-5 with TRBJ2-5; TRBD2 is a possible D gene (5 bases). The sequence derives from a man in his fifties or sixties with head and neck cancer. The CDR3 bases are TGTGCCAGCAGCTCCATCGGGAAGGAGACCCAGTACTTC. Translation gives CASSSIGKETQYF.